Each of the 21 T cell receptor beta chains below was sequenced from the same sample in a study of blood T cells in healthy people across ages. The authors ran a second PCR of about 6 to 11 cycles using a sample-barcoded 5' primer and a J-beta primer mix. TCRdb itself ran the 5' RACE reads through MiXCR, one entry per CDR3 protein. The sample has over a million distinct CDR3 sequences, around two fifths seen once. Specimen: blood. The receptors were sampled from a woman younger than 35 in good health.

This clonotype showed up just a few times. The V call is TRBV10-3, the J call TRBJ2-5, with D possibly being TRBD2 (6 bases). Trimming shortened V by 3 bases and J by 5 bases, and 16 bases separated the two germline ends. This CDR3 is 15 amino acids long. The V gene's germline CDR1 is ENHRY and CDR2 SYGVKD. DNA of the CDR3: TGTGCCATCAGTGAACGACGGGGGATTGAGGAGACCCAGTACTTC. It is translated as CAISERRGIEETQYF.

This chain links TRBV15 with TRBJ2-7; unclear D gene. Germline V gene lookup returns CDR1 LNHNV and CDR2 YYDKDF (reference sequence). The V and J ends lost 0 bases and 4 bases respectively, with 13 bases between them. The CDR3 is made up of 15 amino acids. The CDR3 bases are TGTGCCACCAGCAGAGATACGCAGAACTCGTACGAGCAGTACTTC. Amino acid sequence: CATSRDTQNSYEQYF.

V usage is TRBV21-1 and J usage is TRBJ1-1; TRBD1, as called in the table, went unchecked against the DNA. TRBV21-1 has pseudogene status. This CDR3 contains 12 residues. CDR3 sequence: CASTPGPTEAFF. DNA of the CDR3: TGTGCCAGCACCCCTGGGCCTACTGAAGCTTTCTTT.

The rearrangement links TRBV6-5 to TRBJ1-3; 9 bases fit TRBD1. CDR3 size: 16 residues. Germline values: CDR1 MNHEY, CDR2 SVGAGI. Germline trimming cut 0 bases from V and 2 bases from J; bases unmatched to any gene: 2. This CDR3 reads CASSYSRQGAGNTIYF. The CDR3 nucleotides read TGTGCCAGCAGTTACTCCAGACAGGGGGCTGGAAACACCATATATTTT.

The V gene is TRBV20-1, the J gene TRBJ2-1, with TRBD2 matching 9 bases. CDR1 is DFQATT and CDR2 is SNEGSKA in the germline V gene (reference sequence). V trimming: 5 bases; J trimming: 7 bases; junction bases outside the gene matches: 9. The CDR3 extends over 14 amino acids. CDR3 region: CSAQRGGGANEQFF. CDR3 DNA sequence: TGCAGTGCTCAGAGGGGCGGGGGGGCGAATGAGCAGTTCTTC.

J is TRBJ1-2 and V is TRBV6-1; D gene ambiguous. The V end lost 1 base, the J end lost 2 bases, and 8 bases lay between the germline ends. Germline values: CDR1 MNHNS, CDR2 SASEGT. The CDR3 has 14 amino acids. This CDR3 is CASSEVGGNYGYTF. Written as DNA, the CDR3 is TGTGCCAGCAGTGAAGTAGGAGGGAACTATGGCTACACCTTC.

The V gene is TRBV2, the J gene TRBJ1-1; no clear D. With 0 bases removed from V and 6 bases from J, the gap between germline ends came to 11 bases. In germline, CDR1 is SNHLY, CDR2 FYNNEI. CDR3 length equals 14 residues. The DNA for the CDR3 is TGTGCCAGCAGTGAAGCAGAGGGTGGGGCTGAAGCTTTCTTT. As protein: CASSEAEGGAEAFF.

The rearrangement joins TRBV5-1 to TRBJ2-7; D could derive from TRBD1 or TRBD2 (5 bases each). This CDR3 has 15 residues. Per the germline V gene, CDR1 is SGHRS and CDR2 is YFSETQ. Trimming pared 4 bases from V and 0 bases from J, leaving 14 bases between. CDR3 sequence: CASSTSGTVSYEQYF. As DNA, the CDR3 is TGCGCCAGCAGCACTTCCGGGACGGTCTCCTACGAGCAGTACTTC. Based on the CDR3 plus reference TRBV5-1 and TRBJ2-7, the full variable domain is KAGVTQTPRYLIKTRGQQVTLSCSPISGHRSVSWYQQTPGQGLQFLFEYFSETQRNKGNFPGRFSGRQFSNSRSEMNVSTLELGDSALYLCASSTSGTVSYEQYFGPGTRLTVT.

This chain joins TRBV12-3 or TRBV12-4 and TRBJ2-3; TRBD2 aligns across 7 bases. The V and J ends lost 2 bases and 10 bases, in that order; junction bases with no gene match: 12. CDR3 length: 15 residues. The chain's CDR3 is CASSLSFLWGGAQYF. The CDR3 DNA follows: TGTGCCAGCAGTTTATCGTTCCTTTGGGGGGGGGCGCAGTATTTT.

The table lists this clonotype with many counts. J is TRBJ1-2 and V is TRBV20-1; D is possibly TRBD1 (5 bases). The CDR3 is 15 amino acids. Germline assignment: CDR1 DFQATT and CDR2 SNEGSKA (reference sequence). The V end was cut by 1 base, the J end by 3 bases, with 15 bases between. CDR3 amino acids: CSARVQGDRDYGYTF. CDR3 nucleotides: TGCAGTGCTAGAGTGCAGGGTGATAGGGACTATGGCTACACCTTC.

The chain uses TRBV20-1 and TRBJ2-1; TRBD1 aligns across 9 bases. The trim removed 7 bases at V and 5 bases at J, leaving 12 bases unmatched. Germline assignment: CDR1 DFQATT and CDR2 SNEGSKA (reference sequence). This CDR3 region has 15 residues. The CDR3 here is CSVQSGTGRDNEQFF. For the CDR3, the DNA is TGCAGTGTGCAGTCAGGGACAGGGAGGGACAATGAGCAGTTCTTC.

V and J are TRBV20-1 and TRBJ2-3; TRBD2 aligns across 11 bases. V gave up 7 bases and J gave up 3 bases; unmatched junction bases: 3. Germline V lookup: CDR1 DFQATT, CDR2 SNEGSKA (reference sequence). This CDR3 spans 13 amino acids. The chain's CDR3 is CSGRLAGTDTQYF. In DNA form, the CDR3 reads TGCAGTGGAAGACTAGCGGGAACAGATACGCAGTATTTT.

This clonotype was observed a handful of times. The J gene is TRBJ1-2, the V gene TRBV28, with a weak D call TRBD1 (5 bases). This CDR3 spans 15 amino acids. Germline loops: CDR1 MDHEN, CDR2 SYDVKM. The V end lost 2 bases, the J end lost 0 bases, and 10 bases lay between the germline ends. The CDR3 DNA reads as TGTGCCAGCAGTTTACAGGACACAACTAACTATGGCTACACCTTC. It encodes CASSLQDTTNYGYTF.

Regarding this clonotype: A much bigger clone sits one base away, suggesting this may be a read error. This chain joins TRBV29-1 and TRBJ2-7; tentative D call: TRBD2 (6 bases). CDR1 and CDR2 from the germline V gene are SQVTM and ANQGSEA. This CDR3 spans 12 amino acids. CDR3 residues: CGVEVTSREQYF. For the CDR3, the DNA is TGCGGCGTTGAAGTTACTAGCCGCGAGCAGTACTTC.

In nucleotides, the CDR3 is TGTGCCAGTAGTCTCCGGGACAGTGGAACCTACGAGCAGTACTTC. This encodes CASSLRDSGTYEQYF. The V call is TRBV19, the J call TRBJ2-7; 7 nucleotides agree with TRBD1. J was trimmed by 2 bases and V by 5 bases; bases with no gene match: 9. The CDR3 has 15 residues. Germline V gene data show CDR1 as LNHDA and CDR2 as SQIVND (reference sequence).

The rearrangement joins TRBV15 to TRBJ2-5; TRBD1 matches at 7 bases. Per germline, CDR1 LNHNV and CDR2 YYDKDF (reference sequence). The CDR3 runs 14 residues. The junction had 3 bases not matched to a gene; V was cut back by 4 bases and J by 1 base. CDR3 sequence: CATSKQGSQETQYF. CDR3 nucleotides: TGTGCCACCAGCAAACAGGGGTCCCAAGAGACCCAGTACTTC.

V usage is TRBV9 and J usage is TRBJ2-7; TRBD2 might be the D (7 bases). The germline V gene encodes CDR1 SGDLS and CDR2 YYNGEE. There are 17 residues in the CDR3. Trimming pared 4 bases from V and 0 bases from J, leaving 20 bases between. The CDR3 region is CASSSSKGGATSYEQYF. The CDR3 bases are TGTGCCAGCAGCTCCTCGAAGGGGGGGGCGACCTCCTACGAGCAGTACTTC. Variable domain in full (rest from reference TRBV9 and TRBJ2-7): DSGVTQTPKHLITATGQRVTLRCSPRSGDLSVYWYQQSLDQGLQFLIQYYNGEERAKGNILERFSAQQFPDLHSELNLSSLELGDSALYFCASSSSKGGATSYEQYFGPGTRLTVT.

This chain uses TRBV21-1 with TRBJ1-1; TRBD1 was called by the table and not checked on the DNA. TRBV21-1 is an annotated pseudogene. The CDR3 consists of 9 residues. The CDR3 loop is CAWAREAFF. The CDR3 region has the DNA TGTGCCTGGGCGAGGGAAGCTTTCTTT.

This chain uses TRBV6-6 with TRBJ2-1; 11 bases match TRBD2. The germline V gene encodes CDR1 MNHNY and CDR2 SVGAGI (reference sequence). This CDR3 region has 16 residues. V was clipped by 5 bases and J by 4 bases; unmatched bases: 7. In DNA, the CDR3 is TGTGCCAGCAGTCCGCAAGGGACTAGCGGTTACAATGAGCAGTTCTTC. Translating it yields CASSPQGTSGYNEQFF.

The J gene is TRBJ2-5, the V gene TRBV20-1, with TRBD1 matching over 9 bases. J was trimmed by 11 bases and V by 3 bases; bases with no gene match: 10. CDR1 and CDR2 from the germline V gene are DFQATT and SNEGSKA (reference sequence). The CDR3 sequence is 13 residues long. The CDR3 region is CSARGGQGNEQYF. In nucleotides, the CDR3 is TGCAGTGCTAGGGGGGGACAGGGCAATGAGCAGTACTTC.

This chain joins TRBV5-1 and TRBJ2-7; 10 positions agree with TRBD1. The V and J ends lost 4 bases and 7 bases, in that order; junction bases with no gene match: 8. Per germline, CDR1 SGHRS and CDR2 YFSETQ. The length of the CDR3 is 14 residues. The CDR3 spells CASSLRTGGREQYF. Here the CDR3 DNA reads TGCGCCAGCAGCCTTCGGACAGGGGGGAGAGAGCAGTACTTC.